This T cell receptor beta chain was sequenced during a study of OX40 agonist ivuxolimab in advanced cancers. Looking at the study overall: A male proportion of about 84% was recorded, with mean age approximately 56 years and range roughly 23 to 79. Eligibility admitted prior anti-PD-1, anti-PD-L1 or anti-CTLA-4 therapy; 35% to 40% had some.

Profiled with immunoSEQ multiplex PCR; TCRdb holds only in-frame clones, not every one. The sample includes 45,000 to 60,000 clones, 79% of them seen just once. Study findings and constraints: Clonal expansion from baseline to week 6 occurred in both CD4+ and CD8+ T cells. Some nonresponders likewise displayed low normalized T-cell clonal expansion.

The CDR3 is 16 amino acids. Trimming took off 4 bases at V and 5 bases at J, with 20 bases between the two ends. Germline CDR1 is KGHSH and CDR2 is LQKENI. In regard to this clone: Its antigen is not identified.

The chain joins TRBV18 to TRBJ1-2; weak D call: TRBD1 (6 bases). The TCR originated in an adult with an advanced solid tumor such as melanoma, head and neck, liver or kidney cancer. This material consisted of CD4+ or CD8+ T cells sorted from blood, taken in a trial of the OX40 agonist ivuxolimab. CDR3 DNA: TGTGCCAGCTCACAAACGGACAGACGACCCGTTTATGGCTACACCTTC. This gives the protein CASSQTDRRPVYGYTF.